A selection of T cell receptor beta chains follows, all from one sample in a study of T-cell reconstitution after alpha-beta-depleted transplantation in children. TCRdb recomputed calls from the PCR reads with MiXCR, one row per CDR3 protein. Of more than 150,000 distinct CDR3 sequences listed, about 6.4% are singletons. The sequences come from PBMCs from the stem cell graft donor, collected from the stem cell graft. The receptor set was obtained from a human donor who donated a stem cell graft to a child with Wiskott-Aldrich syndrome. The CDR3 runs from the conserved cysteine through the conserved F or W. Each record gives: V gene, J gene, D gene, clone size, CDR3 DNA, CDR3 protein. The D gene is left open where the match is weak. The size entry is marked missing in some rows and otherwise reads once, few, many or a size class.

TRBV24-1	TRBJ2-1	TRBD2	many	TGTGCCACAGGGACTAGCGGGAGAAATGAGCAGTTCTTC	CATGTSGRNEQFF
TRBV7-2	TRBJ1-5	.	many	TGTGCCAGCAGCTTAGATAGTTCCTGGCCCCAGCATTTT	CASSLDSSWPQHF
TRBV6-2/TRBV6-3	TRBJ2-2	.	.	TGTGCCAGCAGTTACTCGATTTCTGGACAGTACACCGGGGAGCTGTTTTTT	CASSYSISGQYTGELFF
TRBV5-1	TRBJ1-1	.	few	TGCGCCAGCAGCTTAGGGTTTGGCGACACTGAAGCTTTCTTT	CASSLGFGDTEAFF
TRBV20-1	TRBJ2-3	.	many	TGCAGTGCTAGCGGGAGACCAGATACGCAGTATTTT	CSASGRPDTQYF
TRBV15	TRBJ1-6	.	few	TGTGCCATCCGGCGGGAGTCAAATTCACCCCTCCACTTT	CAIRRESNSPLHF
TRBV13	TRBJ2-1	.	many	TGTGCCAGCAGCTTATTTAGCGGCTCCTACAATGAGCAGTTCTTC	CASSLFSGSYNEQFF
TRBV5-6	TRBJ1-1	.	.	TGTGCCAGCAGCACGGGACCCTTTCACATTTCTGAAGCTTTCTTT	CASSTGPFHISEAFF
TRBV12-3/TRBV12-4	TRBJ2-3	.	many	TGTGCCAGCATCTTAGGGGCGCGGAGCACAGATACGCAGTATTTT	CASILGARSTDTQYF
TRBV6-5	TRBJ1-4	.	many	TGTGCCAGCAGTTACGGGCTGGGGGTAGCAACTAATGAAAAACTGTTTTTT	CASSYGLGVATNEKLFF
TRBV7-9	TRBJ1-4	.	few	TGTGCCAGCAGCCCGATTGGGGCTAATGAAAAACTGTTTTTT	CASSPIGANEKLFF
TRBV11-2	TRBJ2-2	TRBD1	many	TGTGCCAGCAGCTTACTCACCGGACAGGGTTGGACCGGGGAGCTGTTTTTT	CASSLLTGQGWTGELFF
TRBV3-1	TRBJ1-2	TRBD1	.	TGTGCCAGCAGCCGTGCTAGGACAGGGAATGGCTACACCTTC	CASSRARTGNGYTF
TRBV29-1	TRBJ1-2	.	many	TGCAGCGTTGTCCGGTCAGGGGTGGGGAGCTATGGCTACACCTTC	CSVVRSGVGSYGYTF
TRBV2	TRBJ1-2	TRBD1	many	TGTGCCAGCAGTACTACAGGGGTGGGGAACTATGGCTACACCTTC	CASSTTGVGNYGYTF
TRBV29-1	TRBJ1-1	.	many	TGCAGCGTTTTTCGGGGGGGGCTGGACACTGAAGCTTTCTTT	CSVFRGGLDTEAFF
TRBV20-1	TRBJ1-1	.	many	TGCAGTGCTCCTCACGACCGCAATCGGGGTAAGGACACTGAAGCTTTCTTT	CSAPHDRNRGKDTEAFF
TRBV28	TRBJ2-7	.	few	TGTGCCAGCAGTTTAGGGGGCTTGAGGGGGGTCTACGAGCAGTACTTC	CASSLGGLRGVYEQYF
TRBV20-1	TRBJ2-5	TRBD2	.	TGCAGTGCTAGGCGGGTAGGAGCGGGGGAAGAGACCCAGTACTTC	CSARRVGAGEETQYF
TRBV5-1	TRBJ2-4	TRBD2	many	TGCGCCAGCAGCTTGTTCGCCGGGACTAGCGGGGCGATAGCCAAAAACATTCAGTACTTC	CASSLFAGTSGAIAKNIQYF
TRBV12-3/TRBV12-4	TRBJ2-1	TRBD2	many	TGTGCCAGCACCCCCGGGGGGGATGAGCAGTTCTTC	CASTPGGDEQFF
TRBV6-2/TRBV6-3	TRBJ2-1	TRBD2	.	TGTGCCAGCAATCTAGCGGGAGCAGCTGAGCAGTTCTTC	CASNLAGAAEQFF
TRBV20-1	TRBJ1-1	.	many	TGCAGTGCTAGAGAGGCGACTGAAGCTTTCTTT	CSAREATEAFF
TRBV6-1	TRBJ1-5	.	.	TGTGCCAGCAGTGAGGGAGGGTACCAGCCCCAGCATTTT	CASSEGGYQPQHF
TRBV12-3/TRBV12-4	TRBJ2-1	.	many	TGTGCCAGCAGTTTATTGGGGCAATCAGAGCAGTTCTTC	CASSLLGQSEQFF
TRBV6-2/TRBV6-3	TRBJ2-1	TRBD2	many	TGTGCCAGCAGTTATTCAGCGGGAGGGTATCATGAGCAGTTCTTC	CASSYSAGGYHEQFF
TRBV5-1	TRBJ2-3	.	many	TGCGCCAGCAGCATGAGCCCAGATACGCAGTATTTT	CASSMSPDTQYF
TRBV7-6	TRBJ2-7	TRBD2	many	TGTGCCAGCAGCTTAATCGGGGGGTCCTCCTACGAGCAGTACTTC	CASSLIGGSSYEQYF
TRBV7-9	TRBJ1-2	.	many	TGTGCCAGCAGCCTAGGACAGAATAACTATGGCTACACCTTC	CASSLGQNNYGYTF
TRBV7-2	TRBJ2-1	TRBD1	many	TGTGCCAGCAGGTCCCGGGGACAGCTTAACAATGAGCAGTTCTTC	CASRSRGQLNNEQFF
TRBV15	TRBJ1-6	TRBD1	.	TGTGCCACCAGCAGGATGACAGGGGCCATTTATAATTCACCCCTCCACTTT	CATSRMTGAIYNSPLHF
TRBV10-3	TRBJ2-1	TRBD2	many	TGTGCCATCAGTGAGCCTCGACTAGCCGATGAGCAGTTCTTC	CAISEPRLADEQFF
TRBV5-1	TRBJ2-2	.	few	TGCGCCAGCAGCTTGGGGGTTTTGAACACCGGGGAGCTGTTTTTT	CASSLGVLNTGELFF
TRBV12-3/TRBV12-4	TRBJ2-7	.	many	TGTGCCAGCAGTTTTGTAGGAGGTCCTACCGACGAGCAGTACTTC	CASSFVGGPTDEQYF
TRBV29-1	TRBJ1-1	.	many	TGCAGCGTAGAGACGGCGAACACTGAAGCTTTCTTT	CSVETANTEAFF
TRBV5-1	TRBJ2-5	.	once	TGCGCCAGCAGCTTAGCTAGGCATGAGACCCAGTACTTC	CASSLARHETQYF
TRBV20-1	TRBJ2-3	TRBD2	.	TGCTGTGCTAGAGATCTCGTGAATTTTGTAAGACTAGCGGGAGGGGCAGATACGCAGTATTTT	CCARDLVNFVRLAGGADTQYF
TRBV12-3/TRBV12-4	TRBJ2-5	.	many	TGTGCCAGCAGTTCGCGACAGGGGAGGGAAGAGACCCAGTACTTC	CASSSRQGREETQYF
TRBV12-3/TRBV12-4	TRBJ2-1	.	few	TGTGCCAGCAGTTTTGAGGCAGGGGGGGCCTACAATGAGCAGTTCTTC	CASSFEAGGAYNEQFF
TRBV20-1	TRBJ2-1	TRBD1	many	TGCAGCGGCCAATCAGCGACAGGGTCGTCCTACAATGAGCAGTTCTTC	CSGQSATGSSYNEQFF
TRBV6-1	TRBJ2-7	.	many	TGTGCCAGCAGTGAAGCTATGGGTTTCTACGAGCAGTACTTC	CASSEAMGFYEQYF
TRBV12-3/TRBV12-4	TRBJ2-1	.	many	TGTGCCAGCAGTTTTTCTGGACGCCTGAGCTCCTACAATGAGCAGTTCTTC	CASSFSGRLSSYNEQFF
TRBV2	TRBJ1-1	.	.	TGTGCCAGCAGCCAACTCGGGACTTTCGAAGCTTTCTTT	CASSQLGTFEAFF
TRBV5-1	TRBJ1-2	TRBD1	many	TGCGCCAGCAGCGGGCGGGACAGGGCCGACTATGGCTACACCTTC	CASSGRDRADYGYTF
TRBV19	TRBJ2-7	.	.	TGTGCCAGTAGCACCCGCGGGACAGCCTCTTACGAGCAGTACTTC	CASSTRGTASYEQYF
TRBV7-9	TRBJ2-1	TRBD1	many	TGTGCCAGCAGCTACAGGGGTGATGAGCAGTTCTTC	CASSYRGDEQFF
TRBV7-9	TRBJ2-1	TRBD1	many	TGTGCCAGCAGCTTATTAAGGGGGCTGAGGGACAATGAGCAGTTCTTC	CASSLLRGLRDNEQFF
TRBV5-1	TRBJ2-1	TRBD1	many	TGCGCCAGCAGCCGGACAGGGGGCCCCTACAATGAGCAGTTCTTC	CASSRTGGPYNEQFF
TRBV7-9	TRBJ2-5	.	many	TGTGCCAGCAGCACTAGCGAGACCCAGTACTTC	CASSTSETQYF
TRBV6-1	TRBJ2-5	.	.	TGTGCCAGCTGGGACGGGACCTCATGGTCGGGGACCCAGTACTTC	CASWDGTSWSGTQYF
TRBV10-3	TRBJ1-6	TRBD1	.	TGTGCCATCAGTGACCCCGACAGGGGTTATAATTCACCCCTCCACTTT	CAISDPDRGYNSPLHF
TRBV12-3/TRBV12-4	TRBJ1-2	.	many	TGTGCCAGCAGACCACCGGCGGGTGGCTACACCTTC	CASRPPAGGYTF